This is a list of T cell receptor beta chains from one sample in a study of CXCR3-negative and CXCR3-positive naive CD8 T cells. TCRdb reprocessed the 5' RACE reads and reports one entry per CDR3 protein, with no DNA. The table lists about 56,000 distinct CDR3 sequences. The sample was naive CXCR3+ CD8+ T cells from blood. The receptors derive from a human donor in good health. Some clones in this sample may be carry-over from other donors' samples. CDR3s include the opening cysteine and the closing phenylalanine or tryptophan.

V: TRBV29-1
J: TRBJ2-6
CDR3: CSVPTGASSGANVLTF

V: TRBV28
J: TRBJ2-7
CDR3: CASSTVTSREQYF

V: TRBV28
J: TRBJ1-5
CDR3: CASSFVGASNQPQHF

V: TRBV29-1
J: TRBJ1-1
CDR3: CSVEDGGAEAFF

V: TRBV20-1
J: TRBJ2-3
CDR3: CSARVRGTGSTDTQYF

V: TRBV4-1
J: TRBJ2-3
CDR3: CASSQGRGDTQYF

V: TRBV12-3/TRBV12-4
J: TRBJ2-5
CDR3: CASSSGKQETQYF

V: TRBV13
J: TRBJ2-3
CDR3: CASSSRGLHTDTQYF

V: TRBV6-6
J: TRBJ1-4
CDR3: CASSYSTEKNEKLFF

V: TRBV29-1
J: TRBJ2-2
CDR3: CSVGSGTVGELFF

V: TRBV13
J: TRBJ2-2
CDR3: CASRWGRANTGELFF

V: TRBV6-5
J: TRBJ1-4
CDR3: CASSYGTENEKLFF

V: TRBV29-1
J: TRBJ2-2
CDR3: CSVEVGNTGELFF

V: TRBV20-1
J: TRBJ2-1
CDR3: CSARTPPGTETYNEQFF

V: TRBV12-3/TRBV12-4
J: TRBJ2-7
CDR3: CASSFGRRDYEQYF

V: TRBV7-9
J: TRBJ2-5
CDR3: CASSLERGVEETQYF

V: TRBV6-2/TRBV6-3
J: TRBJ2-7
CDR3: CASSWGDPRQAVYEQYF

V: TRBV4-2
J: TRBJ1-4
CDR3: CASSFWGGDEKLFF

V: TRBV29-1
J: TRBJ2-2
CDR3: CSALDSTGELFF

V: TRBV5-1
J: TRBJ1-1
CDR3: CASSLRQGPNTEAFF

V: TRBV7-2
J: TRBJ2-7
CDR3: CASSLAESYEQYF

V: TRBV12-2
J: TRBJ1-1
CDR3: CASRLPGREAFF

V: TRBV5-6
J: TRBJ2-2
CDR3: CASSRDRFDTGELFF

V: TRBV12-2
J: TRBJ2-5
CDR3: CASRLVGDREQETQYF

V: TRBV6-2/TRBV6-3
J: TRBJ2-1
CDR3: CASSYKGQIPYNEQFF

V: TRBV7-3
J: TRBJ1-1
CDR3: CASSKLGIDTEAFF

V: TRBV6-5
J: TRBJ2-1
CDR3: CSAGPYNEQFF

V: TRBV5-6
J: TRBJ2-2
CDR3: CASSFVTGASNTGELFF

V: TRBV12-5
J: TRBJ2-3
CDR3: CASGPILLSTDTQYF

V: TRBV7-3
J: TRBJ2-1
CDR3: CASSLPPYNEQFF

V: TRBV7-9
J: TRBJ2-2
CDR3: CASSWPGELFF

V: TRBV19
J: TRBJ2-1
CDR3: CASRNLAGGFYNEQFF

V: TRBV7-9
J: TRBJ2-3
CDR3: CASSLLLGEDTQYF

V: TRBV2
J: TRBJ1-1
CDR3: CASSLAGGAYTEAFF

V: TRBV18
J: TRBJ1-1
CDR3: CASSLQGVNTEAFF

V: TRBV27
J: TRBJ1-2
CDR3: CASRSGAPGYGYTF

V: TRBV12-3/TRBV12-4
J: TRBJ1-5
CDR3: CASSPPSQPQHF

V: TRBV7-8
J: TRBJ1-4
CDR3: CASSWGGQGSEKLFF

V: TRBV4-3
J: TRBJ1-6
CDR3: CASSQDRGYNSPLHF

V: TRBV6-5
J: TRBJ2-2
CDR3: CASSYSTGPGELFF

V: TRBV20-1
J: TRBJ2-7
CDR3: CSARVSGATRSEQYF

V: TRBV7-6
J: TRBJ2-3
CDR3: CASSPAGDTQYF

V: TRBV6-5
J: TRBJ1-6
CDR3: CASSYSDSPLHF

V: TRBV10-3
J: TRBJ2-3
CDR3: CAITLTESLAGEPDTQYF

V: TRBV7-9
J: TRBJ2-7
CDR3: CASSLEGRPEQYF

V: TRBV6-5
J: TRBJ2-2
CDR3: CASSMWVYTGELFF

V: TRBV11-2
J: TRBJ2-7
CDR3: CASSFSGTRSYEQYF

V: TRBV7-9
J: TRBJ1-5
CDR3: CASSIGDQPQHF

V: TRBV27
J: TRBJ2-7
CDR3: CASSFLRNSYEQYF

V: TRBV20-1
J: TRBJ2-1
CDR3: CSARDSELNTGGIYNEQFF

V: TRBV11-2
J: TRBJ2-1
CDR3: CASSLGVNEQFF

V: TRBV29-1
J: TRBJ1-5
CDR3: CSVVEGSEVQPQHF